A selection of T cell receptor beta chains follows, all from one sample in a study of blood T cell repertoires in COVID-19. Generated by immunoSEQ multiplex PCR, the TCRdb table keeps only in-frame clones and is missing some. The repertoire holds about 170,000 clones, with roughly 79% as singletons. The sequenced sample was peripheral blood. These receptors were obtained from an elderly woman with acute or convalescent COVID-19. CDR3s include the opening cysteine and the closing phenylalanine or tryptophan. Fields, in order: clone size, J gene, D gene, V gene, CDR3 DNA, CDR3 protein. A D gene is named only where the DNA matches it firmly. Size is stated for part of the rows, as once, few or many counts, or as a class when the clone is expanded.

NA TRBJ2-5 NA TRBV7-8 TGTGCCAGCAGCGTGCTAGCAGAGACCCAGTACTTC CASSVLAETQYF
NA TRBJ1-1 NA TRBV5-6 TGTGCCAGCAGCTCCCTCGCGCCGAACACTGAAGCTTTCTTT CASSSLAPNTEAFF
once TRBJ1-1 TRBD1 TRBV5-6 TGTGCCAGCAGCTCAGGACAGGGGGACCCGAACACTGAAGCTTTCTTT CASSSGQGDPNTEAFF
NA TRBJ2-1 TRBD1 TRBV5-6 TGTGCCAGCAGCTTTGGGGTCGGGACAGGGAATGAGCAGTTCTTC CASSFGVGTGNEQFF
NA TRBJ1-2 NA TRBV5-8 TGTGCCAGCAGCCCTGCCCCCGGGTCGGCTAGAACCTTC CASSPAPGSARTF
NA TRBJ2-7 NA TRBV29-1 TGCAGCGGGGGACCGGGACAAATCTCCTACGAGCAGTACTTC CSGGPGQISYEQYF
NA TRBJ1-4 NA TRBV7-8 TGTGCCAGCAGCCCCCTGACAGCAAATGAAAAACTGTTTTTT CASSPLTANEKLFF
NA TRBJ1-1 TRBD1 TRBV4-1 TGCGCCAGCAGCCGAATGGACAGGATACCTGAAGCTTTCTTT CASSRMDRIPEAFF
NA TRBJ2-1 TRBD2 TRBV5-1 TGCGCCAGCAGCTTGGGACTAGCCAATGAGCAGTTCTTC CASSLGLANEQFF
NA TRBJ1-1 NA TRBV7-8 TGTGCCAGCAGTCCACAGGCCTCTGAAGCTTTCTTT CASSPQASEAFF
NA TRBJ2-1 NA TRBV30 TGTGCCTGGAGGACAACCGGGACACCTTATAGGTTCTTC CAWRTTGTPYRFF
NA TRBJ2-1 TRBD1 TRBV6-1 TGTGCCAGCAGTGGCCTGGGACAGGGTGTCAACAATGAGCAGTTCTTC CASSGLGQGVNNEQFF
NA TRBJ2-7 NA TRBV5-5 TGTGCCAGCAGCTTACCGGGATCTGACGAGCAGTACTTC CASSLPGSDEQYF
NA TRBJ1-5 NA TRBV27 TGTGCCAGCAGCCCATCGGGATCCCTCGGGGGTCATCAGCCCCAGCATTTT CASSPSGSLGGHQPQHF
NA TRBJ2-1 TRBD2 TRBV5-1 TGCGCCAGCAGCCTGGGACTACCCGCCGGCAATGAGCAGTTCTTC CASSLGLPAGNEQFF
NA TRBJ2-7 NA TRBV25-1 TGTGCCAGCGTACTGACAGATTCCTACGAGCAGTACTTC CASVLTDSYEQYF
few TRBJ1-5 NA TRBV6-5 TGTGCCAGCAGCTCAGGGAATCAGCCCCAGCATTTT CASSSGNQPQHF
NA TRBJ1-1 NA TRBV20-1 TGCAGTGCTAGTCATCCCTATCGGGGCACTGAAGCTTTCTTT CSASHPYRGTEAFF
NA TRBJ1-4 TRBD1 TRBV10-1 TGCGCCAGCAGTGCGGGACAGCCACCTGAAAAACTGTTTTTT CASSAGQPPEKLFF
NA TRBJ1-1 NA TRBV9 TGTGCCAGCAGCGTGCGGGCACTGAACACTGAAGCTTTCTTT CASSVRALNTEAFF
NA TRBJ1-1 NA TRBV27 TGTGCCAGCAGTCCCGGGACAATCACTGAAGCTTTCTTT CASSPGTITEAFF
NA TRBJ2-1 TRBD2 TRBV11-2 TGTGCCAGCAGCTTAGAAGGGGTAGCGGGGGCCTACAATGAGCAGTTCTTC CASSLEGVAGAYNEQFF
NA TRBJ1-1 NA TRBV27 TGTGCCAGCAGTGACCGGGACTATAGCCGGAACACTGAAGCTTTCTTT CASSDRDYSRNTEAFF